This entry concerns a single TCR beta chain. This CDR3 region has 15 residues. CDR1 is MNHNS and CDR2 is SASEGT in the germline V gene. Trimming stripped 6 bases from V and 8 bases from J, with 22 bases between. The data are from a study of OX40 agonist ivuxolimab in advanced cancers. Measured with immunoSEQ multiplex PCR; TCRdb has only the in-frame clones, and not every one. The table includes about 55,000 clones, about 88% detected once. A history of autoimmune disease or systemic immunosuppression excluded patients. Baseline was the first blood sampling point, followed by cycle 4 day 1 and cycle 7 day 1.

This clonotype was obtained from an adult with an advanced solid tumor such as melanoma, head and neck, liver or kidney cancer. Sample: CD4+ or CD8+ T cells sorted from blood, taken in a trial of the OX40 agonist ivuxolimab. V is TRBV6-1 and J is TRBJ1-1; no definite D call. CDR3 amino acids: CASRTERAYMSEAFF. Here the CDR3 DNA reads TGTGCCAGCAGAACCGAGCGGGCCTACATGTCAGAAGCTTTCTTT.